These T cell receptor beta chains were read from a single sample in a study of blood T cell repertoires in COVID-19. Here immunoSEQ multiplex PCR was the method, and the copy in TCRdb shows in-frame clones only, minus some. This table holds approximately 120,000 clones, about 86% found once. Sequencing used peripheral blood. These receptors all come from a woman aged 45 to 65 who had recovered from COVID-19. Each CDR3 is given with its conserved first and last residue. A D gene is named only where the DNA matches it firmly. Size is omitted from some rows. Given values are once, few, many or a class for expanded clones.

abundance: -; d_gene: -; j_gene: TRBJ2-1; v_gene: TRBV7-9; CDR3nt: TGTGCCAGCAGCTTTCGACAGCACAATGAGCAGTTCTTC; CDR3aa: CASSFRQHNEQFF
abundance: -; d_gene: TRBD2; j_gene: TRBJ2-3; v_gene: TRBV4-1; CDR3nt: TGCGCCAGCAGCCAAGGAGGACTAGCGGGGGCCACAGATACGCAGTATTTT; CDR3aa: CASSQGGLAGATDTQYF
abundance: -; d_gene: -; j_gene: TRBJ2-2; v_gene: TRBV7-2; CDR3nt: TGTGCCAGCAGCTCCCAAGGGGGGGGGAACACCGGGGAGCTGTTTTTT; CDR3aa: CASSSQGGGNTGELFF
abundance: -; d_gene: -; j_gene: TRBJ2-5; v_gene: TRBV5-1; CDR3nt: TGCGCCAGCAGCAGAACAGGTACTCCCGCGGAGACCCAGTACTTC; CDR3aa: CASSRTGTPAETQYF
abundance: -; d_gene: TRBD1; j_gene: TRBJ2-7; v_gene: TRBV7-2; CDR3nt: TGTGCCAGCAGCTTAGCATCAGGGGGCTACGAGCAGTACTTC; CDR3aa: CASSLASGGYEQYF
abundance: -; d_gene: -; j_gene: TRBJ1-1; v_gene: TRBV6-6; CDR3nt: TGTGCCAGCAGTTCCAGCGGGGTGGGCACTGAAGCTTTCTTT; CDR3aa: CASSSSGVGTEAFF
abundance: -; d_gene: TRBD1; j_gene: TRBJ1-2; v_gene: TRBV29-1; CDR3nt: TGCAGCGTTGCGGGCAGGGGGCTTGCAGGCTACACCTTC; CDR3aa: CSVAGRGLAGYTF
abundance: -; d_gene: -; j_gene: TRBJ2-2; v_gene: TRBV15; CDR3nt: TGTGCCACCAGCAGAGATTCAACTCCGAGGAACACCGGGGAGCTGTTTTTT; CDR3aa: CATSRDSTPRNTGELFF
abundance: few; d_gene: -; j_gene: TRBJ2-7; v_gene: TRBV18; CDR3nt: TGTGCCAGCTCACCACCGGAAGGCGGGACAGTAAACTTC; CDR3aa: CASSPPEGGTVNF
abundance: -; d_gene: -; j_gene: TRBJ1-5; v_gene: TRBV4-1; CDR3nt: TGCGCCAGCAGCCCACAGGTTAGCAATCAGCCCCAGCATTTT; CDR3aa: CASSPQVSNQPQHF
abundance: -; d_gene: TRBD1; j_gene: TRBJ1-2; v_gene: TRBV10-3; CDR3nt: TGTGCCATCAGGACGGACAGGGACGCTGGCTACACCTTC; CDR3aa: CAIRTDRDAGYTF
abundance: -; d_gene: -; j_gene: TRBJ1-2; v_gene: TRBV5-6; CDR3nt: TGTGCCAGCAGCCCCGGGAGGGGGGGTAACTATGGCTACACCTTC; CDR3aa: CASSPGRGGNYGYTF
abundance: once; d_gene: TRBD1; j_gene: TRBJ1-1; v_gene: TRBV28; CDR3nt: TGTGCCAGCAGTGCTCCCCCGGGACAGGGGCCCACTGAAGCTTTCTTT; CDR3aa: CASSAPPGQGPTEAFF
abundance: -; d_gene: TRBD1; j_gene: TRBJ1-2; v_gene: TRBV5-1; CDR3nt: TGCGCCAGCAGAATAGGGGGCAGGGGCTACACCTTC; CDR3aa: CASRIGGRGYTF
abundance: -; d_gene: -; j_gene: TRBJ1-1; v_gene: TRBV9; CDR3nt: TGTGCCAGCAGCGTCAAGGGCGGGGGGTCTGAAGCTTTCTTT; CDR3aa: CASSVKGGGSEAFF
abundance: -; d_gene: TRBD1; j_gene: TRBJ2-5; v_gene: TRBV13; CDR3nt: TGTGCCAGCAGCCCAGGGGGCGCAGGGGAAGAGACCCAGTACTTC; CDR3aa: CASSPGGAGEETQYF
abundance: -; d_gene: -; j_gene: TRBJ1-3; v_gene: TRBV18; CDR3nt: TGTGCCAGCTCACCAGGCCTTCCGGGTTCTGGAAACACCATATATTTT; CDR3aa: CASSPGLPGSGNTIYF
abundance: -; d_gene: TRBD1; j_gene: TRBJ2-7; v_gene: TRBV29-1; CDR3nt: TGCAGCGTTGAAGATCTGGGACAGGGGGCGGGCGAGCAGTACTTC; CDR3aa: CSVEDLGQGAGEQYF
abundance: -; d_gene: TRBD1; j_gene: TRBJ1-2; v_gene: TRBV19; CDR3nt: TGTGCCAGTAGTCGACCAGGAGGGACAGACTATGGCTACACCTTC; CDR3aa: CASSRPGGTDYGYTF
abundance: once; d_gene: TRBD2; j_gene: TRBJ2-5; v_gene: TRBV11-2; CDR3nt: TGTGCCAGCAGCCGCCCCCGCCTAGCGGGAGTGGGGCAAGAGACCCAGTACTTC; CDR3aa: CASSRPRLAGVGQETQYF
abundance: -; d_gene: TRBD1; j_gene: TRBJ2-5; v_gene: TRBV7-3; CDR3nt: TGTGCCAGCAGCTTTACGGGGACAGGGGAAGAGACCCAGTACTTC; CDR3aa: CASSFTGTGEETQYF
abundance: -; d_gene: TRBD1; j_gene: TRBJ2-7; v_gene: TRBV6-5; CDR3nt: TGTGCCAGCAAGCGACAGGGTTCCTACGAGCAGTACTTC; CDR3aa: CASKRQGSYEQYF
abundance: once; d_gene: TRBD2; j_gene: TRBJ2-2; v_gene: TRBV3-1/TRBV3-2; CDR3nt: TGTGCCAGCAGCCTACCACGAACGACTAGCGGGAGGGCCGACACCGGGGAGCTGTTTTTT; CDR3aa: CASSLPRTTSGRADTGELFF
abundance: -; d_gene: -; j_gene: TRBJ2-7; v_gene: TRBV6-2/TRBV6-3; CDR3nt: TGTGCCAGCAGTTATATCCTCTACGAGCAGTACTTC; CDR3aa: CASSYILYEQYF
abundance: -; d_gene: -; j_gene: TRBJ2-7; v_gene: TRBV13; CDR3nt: TGTGCCAGCAGCTCCCCGGGGGCCTACGAGCAGTACTTC; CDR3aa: CASSSPGAYEQYF
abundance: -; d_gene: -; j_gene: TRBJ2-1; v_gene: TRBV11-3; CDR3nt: TGTGCCAGCAGCTTCGCAGGGGTTGTCTACAATGAGCAGTTCTTC; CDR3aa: CASSFAGVVYNEQFF